Following are 2 T cell receptor beta chains from one sample sequenced in a study of blood T cell repertoires in COVID-19. The data were produced by immunoSEQ multiplex PCR, yet TCRdb's version contains in-frame clones alone and is incomplete. Of 200,000 to 250,000 clones listed, around 80% are singletons. Material: peripheral blood. These receptor sequences come from a woman in her 70s with acute or convalescent COVID-19.

The chain recombines TRBV5-1 with TRBJ1-1, with 7 bases aligning to TRBD1. Looked up from germline, CDR1 is SGHRS and CDR2 is YFSETQ. V gave up 2 bases and J gave up 3 bases; unmatched junction bases: 10. This CDR3 comprises 16 residues. In DNA, the CDR3 is TGCGCCAGCAGCTTCGTGACAGGGTCTTCCGACACTGAAGCTTTCTTT. Protein product: CASSFVTGSSDTEAFF.

The rearrangement links TRBV5-1 to TRBJ1-1; 8 positions match TRBD1. CDR1 is SGHRS and CDR2 is YFSETQ in the germline V gene. After removal of 0 bases from V and 5 bases from J, the junction contained 12 bases not matched to a gene. The CDR3 runs 17 residues. This CDR3 reads CASSLEWAGGAGTEAFF. CDR3 in DNA: TGCGCCAGCAGCTTGGAATGGGCAGGGGGCGCGGGGACTGAAGCTTTCTTT.